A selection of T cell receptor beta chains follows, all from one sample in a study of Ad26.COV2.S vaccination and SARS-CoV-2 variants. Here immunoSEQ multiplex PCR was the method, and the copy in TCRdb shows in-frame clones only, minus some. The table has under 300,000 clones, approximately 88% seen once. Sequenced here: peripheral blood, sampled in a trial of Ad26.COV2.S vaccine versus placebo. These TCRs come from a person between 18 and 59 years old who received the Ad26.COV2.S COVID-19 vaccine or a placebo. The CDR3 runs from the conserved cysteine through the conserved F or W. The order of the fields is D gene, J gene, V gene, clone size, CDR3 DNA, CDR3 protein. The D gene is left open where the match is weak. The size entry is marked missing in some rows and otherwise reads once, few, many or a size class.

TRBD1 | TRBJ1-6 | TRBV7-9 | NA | TGTGCCAGCAACCAAGGGACAGGAGGTAATTCACTCCTCCACTTT | CASNQGTGGNSLLHF
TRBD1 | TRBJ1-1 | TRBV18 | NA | TGTGCCAGCTTGAGACAGGGAGGCAACACTGAAGCTTTCTTT | CASLRQGGNTEAFF
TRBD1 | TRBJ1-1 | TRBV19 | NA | TGTGCCAGTAGTACAAACGACAGGGGGAACATGAACACTGAAGCTTTCTTT | CASSTNDRGNMNTEAFF
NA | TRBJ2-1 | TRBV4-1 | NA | TGCGCCAGCAGCCTACCGGACAGTAGTAGCGGGTCAAACTACAATGAGCAGTTCTTC | CASSLPDSSSGSNYNEQFF
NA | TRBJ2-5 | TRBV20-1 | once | TGCAGTGCAAGGGGAGAGACCCAGTACTTC | CSARGETQYF
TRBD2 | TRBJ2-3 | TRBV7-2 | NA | TGTGCCAGCAGTGCGGCGGGAGCGGCGGATACGCAGTATTTT | CASSAAGAADTQYF
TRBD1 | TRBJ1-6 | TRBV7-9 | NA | TGTGCCAGCATTCCGGACAGGGGGACGAATTCACCCCTCCACTTT | CASIPDRGTNSPLHF
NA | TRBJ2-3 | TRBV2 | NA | TGTGCCAGCAGTATTCAGTCAACACAGTATTTT | CASSIQSTQYF
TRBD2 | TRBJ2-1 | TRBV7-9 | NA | TGTGCCAGCAGCTTAAAGGGAGGGAATGAGCAGTTCTTC | CASSLKGGNEQFF
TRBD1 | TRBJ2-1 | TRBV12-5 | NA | TGTGCTAGTGGTTTGGCTCCGGGACAGTCCTACAATGAGCAGTTCTTC | CASGLAPGQSYNEQFF
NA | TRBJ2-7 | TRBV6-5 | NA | TGTGCCAGCAGTTACGAGAGGGAGACTTACGAGCAGTACTTC | CASSYERETYEQYF
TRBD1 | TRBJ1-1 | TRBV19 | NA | TGTGCCAGTACTATGGGACAGTCTTCCACTGAAGCTTTCTTT | CASTMGQSSTEAFF
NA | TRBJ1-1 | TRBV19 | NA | TGTGCCGTTATGGGCGAGGGTTCTTCGACTGAAGCTTTCTTT | CAVMGEGSSTEAFF
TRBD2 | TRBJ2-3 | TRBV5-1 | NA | TGCGCCAGCAGCGCGGGACTAGCGGGAGCGACAGATACGCAGTATTTT | CASSAGLAGATDTQYF
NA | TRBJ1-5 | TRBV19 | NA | TGTGCCAGTAGCCTAATGGCAGGGGACCAGCCCCAGCATTTT | CASSLMAGDQPQHF
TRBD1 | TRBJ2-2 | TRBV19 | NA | TGTGCCAGTAGAGGGACAGGGGTGGCCGGGGAGCTGTTTTTT | CASRGTGVAGELFF
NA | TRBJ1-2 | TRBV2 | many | TGTGCCAGCAGTGAAGGGGAGCGCTATGGCTACACCTTC | CASSEGERYGYTF
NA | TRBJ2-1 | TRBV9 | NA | TGTGCCAGCAGCGGCCTTCCCGACGAGCAGTTCTTC | CASSGLPDEQFF
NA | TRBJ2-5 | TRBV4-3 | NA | TGCGCCAGCAGCCAAGATAGGGCGGAAAGGGCCCAGTACTTC | CASSQDRAERAQYF
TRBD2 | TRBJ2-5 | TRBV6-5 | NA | TGTGCCAGCCCACTAGCGGGACAAGAGACCCAGTACTTC | CASPLAGQETQYF
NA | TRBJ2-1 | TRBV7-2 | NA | TGTGCCAGCAGCTTGCCGGGCTCCTACAATGAGCAGTTCTTC | CASSLPGSYNEQFF
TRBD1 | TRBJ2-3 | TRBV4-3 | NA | TGCGCCAGCAGCCTCCGGGGACAGCGCACAGATACGCAGTATTTT | CASSLRGQRTDTQYF
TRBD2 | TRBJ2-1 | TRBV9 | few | TGTGCCAGCAGCGACCCCTACCGGGGGGGCCGGTCAAATGAGCAGTTCTTC | CASSDPYRGGRSNEQFF
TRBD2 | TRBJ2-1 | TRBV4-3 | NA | TGCGCCAGCAGCCCTATGGGGGGGAACTCCTACAATGAGCAGTTCTTC | CASSPMGGNSYNEQFF
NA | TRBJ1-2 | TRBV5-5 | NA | TGTGCCAGCAGCTTGGTTTGGGGGCTCTATGGCTACACCTTC | CASSLVWGLYGYTF
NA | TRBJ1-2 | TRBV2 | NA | TGTGCCAGCAGACCCTCTTCGGGGCTCAACTATGGCTACACCTTC | CASRPSSGLNYGYTF
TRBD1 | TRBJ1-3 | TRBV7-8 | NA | TGTGCCAGCAGCTCAGGGGGCACTGGAAACACCATATATTTT | CASSSGGTGNTIYF
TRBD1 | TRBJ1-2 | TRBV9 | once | TGTGCCAGCAGCGTAGCTCGGACAGGCCTCTATGGCTACACCTTC | CASSVARTGLYGYTF
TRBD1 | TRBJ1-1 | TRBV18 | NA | TGTGCCAGCTCGGACGGGACAGGGATGAACACTGAAGCTTTCTTT | CASSDGTGMNTEAFF
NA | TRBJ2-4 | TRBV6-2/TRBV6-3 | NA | TGTGCCAGCAGTTACCCCACAGGGCTAGCCAAAAACATTCAGTACTTC | CASSYPTGLAKNIQYF